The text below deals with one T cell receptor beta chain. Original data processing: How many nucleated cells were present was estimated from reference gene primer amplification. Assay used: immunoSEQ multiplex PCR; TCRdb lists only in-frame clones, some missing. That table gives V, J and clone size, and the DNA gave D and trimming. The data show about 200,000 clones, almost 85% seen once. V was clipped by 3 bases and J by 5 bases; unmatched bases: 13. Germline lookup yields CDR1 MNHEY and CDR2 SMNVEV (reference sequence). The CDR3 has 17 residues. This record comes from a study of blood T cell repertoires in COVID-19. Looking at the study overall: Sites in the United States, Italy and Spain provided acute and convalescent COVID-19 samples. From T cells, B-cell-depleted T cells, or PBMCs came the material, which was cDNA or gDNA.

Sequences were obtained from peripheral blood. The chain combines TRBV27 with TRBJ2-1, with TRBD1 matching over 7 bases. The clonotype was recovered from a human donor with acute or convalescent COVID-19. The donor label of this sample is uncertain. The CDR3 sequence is CASSFIRPGTVNNEQFF. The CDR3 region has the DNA TGTGCCAGCAGTTTTATCCGCCCTGGGACAGTAAACAATGAGCAGTTCTTC.